This is a list of T cell receptor beta chains from one sample in a study of molecular identifiers for immune sequencing clone quantification. TCRdb recomputed calls from the PCR reads with MiXCR, one row per CDR3 protein. The sample has under 350,000 distinct CDR3 sequences, 24% seen once; the top ten hold around 0.74%. The specimen was naive CD8+ T cells from blood, with Jurkat cell RNA spiked in. The receptors come from a human donor in good health. Some libraries in this study had Jurkat cell RNA spiked in. CDR3s include the opening cysteine and the closing phenylalanine or tryptophan. The D gene is left open where the match is weak. Expanded clones are given a class, and other clones once, few, many or no size at all.

clone size | J gene | V gene | CDR3 length | D gene | CDR3 protein | CDR3 DNA
many | TRBJ2-1 | TRBV7-3 | 14 | . | CASSLTGIENEQFF | TGTGCCAGCAGCCTCACAGGGATAGAGAATGAGCAGTTCTTC
many | TRBJ1-2 | TRBV7-9 | 14 | . | CASSSIGGNYGYTF | TGTGCCAGCAGCTCAATTGGGGGGAACTATGGCTACACCTTC
many | TRBJ2-3 | TRBV19 | 16 | TRBD2 | CASSPSTSGRTDTQYF | TGTGCCAGTAGTCCATCGACTAGCGGGCGTACAGATACGCAGTATTTT
few | TRBJ2-7 | TRBV7-2 | 15 | . | CASSTYGGPTNEQYF | TGTGCCAGCAGCACATACGGGGGCCCTACCAACGAGCAGTACTTC
. | TRBJ2-7 | TRBV19 | 13 | . | CASNMERHYEQYF | TGTGCCAGTAATATGGAGCGCCACTACGAGCAGTACTTC
few | TRBJ2-7 | TRBV4-3 | 15 | TRBD1 | CASSQGRGLAYEQYF | TGCGCCAGCAGCCAAGGAAGGGGGCTAGCCTACGAGCAGTACTTC
many | TRBJ2-3 | TRBV6-2/TRBV6-3 | 14 | TRBD2 | CASRSGTSTDTQYF | TGTGCCAGCAGAAGCGGGACTAGCACAGATACGCAGTATTTT
few | TRBJ2-5 | TRBV13 | 14 | . | CASSLHGPQETQYF | TGTGCCAGCAGCCTCCACGGGCCCCAAGAGACCCAGTACTTC
few | TRBJ2-7 | TRBV12-3/TRBV12-4 | 14 | TRBD2 | CASSLKASGHEQYF | TGTGCCAGCAGTTTAAAGGCTAGCGGGCACGAGCAGTACTTC
few | TRBJ1-5 | TRBV6-5 | 12 | . | CASSYPGGPQHF | TGTGCCAGCAGTTACCCGGGAGGGCCCCAGCATTTT